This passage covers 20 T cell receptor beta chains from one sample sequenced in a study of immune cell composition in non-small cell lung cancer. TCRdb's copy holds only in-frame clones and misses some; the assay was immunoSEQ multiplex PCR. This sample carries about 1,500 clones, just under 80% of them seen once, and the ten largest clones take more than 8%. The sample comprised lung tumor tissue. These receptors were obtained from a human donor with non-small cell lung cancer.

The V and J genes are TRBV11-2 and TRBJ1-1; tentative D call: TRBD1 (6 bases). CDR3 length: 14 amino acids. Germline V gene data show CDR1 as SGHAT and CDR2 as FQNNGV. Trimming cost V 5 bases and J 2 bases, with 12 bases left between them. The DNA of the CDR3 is TGTGCCAGCAGCATCCGACAGGCTAACACTGAAGCTTTCTTT. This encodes CASSIRQANTEAFF.

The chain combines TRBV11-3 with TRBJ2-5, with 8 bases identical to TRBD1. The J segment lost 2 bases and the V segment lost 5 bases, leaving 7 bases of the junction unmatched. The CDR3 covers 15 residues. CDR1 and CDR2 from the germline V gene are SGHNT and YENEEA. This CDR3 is CASSPRTGFQETQYF. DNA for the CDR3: TGTGCCAGCAGCCCACGGACAGGGTTTCAAGAGACCCAGTACTTC.

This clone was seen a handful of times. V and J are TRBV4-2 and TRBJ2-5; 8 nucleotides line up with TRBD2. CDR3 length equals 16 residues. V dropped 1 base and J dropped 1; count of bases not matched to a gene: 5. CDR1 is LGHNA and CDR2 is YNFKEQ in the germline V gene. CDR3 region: CASSQGPGTSQETQYF. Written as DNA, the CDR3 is TGTGCCAGCAGCCAAGGCCCCGGGACTAGCCAAGAGACCCAGTACTTC.

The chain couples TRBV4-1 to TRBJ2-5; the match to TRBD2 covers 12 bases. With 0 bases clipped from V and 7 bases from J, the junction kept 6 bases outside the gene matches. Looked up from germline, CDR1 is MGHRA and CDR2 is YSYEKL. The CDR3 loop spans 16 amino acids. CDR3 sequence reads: CASSQEATSGGRTQYF. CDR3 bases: TGCGCCAGCAGCCAAGAGGCGACTAGCGGGGGCAGGACCCAGTACTTC.

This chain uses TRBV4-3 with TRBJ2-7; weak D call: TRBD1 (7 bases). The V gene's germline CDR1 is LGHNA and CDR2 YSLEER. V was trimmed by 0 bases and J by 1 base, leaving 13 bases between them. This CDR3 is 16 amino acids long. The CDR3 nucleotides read TGCGCCAGCAGCCAAGAATATCCAGGGGGGTCCTACGAGCAGTACTTC. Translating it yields CASSQEYPGGSYEQYF.

The CDR3 DNA sequence: TGTGCCAGCAGCGAGCCGACAGTGAACTATGGCTACACCTTC. Protein product: CASSEPTVNYGYTF. The rearrangement joins TRBV9 to TRBJ1-2; D possibly corresponds to TRBD1 (5 bases). This CDR3 region has 14 residues. The V gene lost 3 bases and the J gene lost 2 bases, with 11 bases spanning the gap. Looked up from germline, CDR1 is SGDLS and CDR2 is YYNGEE.

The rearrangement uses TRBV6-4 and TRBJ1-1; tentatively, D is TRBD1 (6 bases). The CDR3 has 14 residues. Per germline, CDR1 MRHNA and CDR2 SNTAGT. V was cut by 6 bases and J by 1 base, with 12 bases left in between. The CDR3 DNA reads TGTGCCAGCAGGTTAGACAGGCAGAACACTGAAGCTTTCTTT. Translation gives CASRLDRQNTEAFF.

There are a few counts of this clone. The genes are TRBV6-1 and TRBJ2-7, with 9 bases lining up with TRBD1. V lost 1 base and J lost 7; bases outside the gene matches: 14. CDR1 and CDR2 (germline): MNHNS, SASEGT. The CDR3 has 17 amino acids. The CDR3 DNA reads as TGTGCCAGCAGTGAAGTCTTGGTTGTACAGGGGGCTGGGGAGCAGTACTTC. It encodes CASSEVLVVQGAGEQYF.

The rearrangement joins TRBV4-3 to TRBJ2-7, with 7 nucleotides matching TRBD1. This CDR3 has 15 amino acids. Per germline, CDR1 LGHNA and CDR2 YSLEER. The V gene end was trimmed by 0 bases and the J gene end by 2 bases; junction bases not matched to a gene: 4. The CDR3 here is CASSQETGTTYEQYF. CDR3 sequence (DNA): TGCGCCAGCAGCCAAGAGACAGGGACCACCTACGAGCAGTACTTC.

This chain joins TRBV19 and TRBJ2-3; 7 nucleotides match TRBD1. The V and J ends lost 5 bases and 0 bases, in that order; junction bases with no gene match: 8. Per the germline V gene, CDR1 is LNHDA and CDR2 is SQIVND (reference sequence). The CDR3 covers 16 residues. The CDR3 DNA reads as TGTGCCAGTAGTCTTTCCCAGGGGGTAAGCACAGATACGCAGTATTTT. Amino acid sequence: CASSLSQGVSTDTQYF.

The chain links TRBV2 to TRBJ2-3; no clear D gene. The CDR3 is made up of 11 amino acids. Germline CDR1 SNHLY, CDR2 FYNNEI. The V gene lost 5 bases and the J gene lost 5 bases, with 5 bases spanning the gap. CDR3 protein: CASSSRDTQYF. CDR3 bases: TGTGCCAGCAGTTCCAGAGATACGCAGTATTTT.

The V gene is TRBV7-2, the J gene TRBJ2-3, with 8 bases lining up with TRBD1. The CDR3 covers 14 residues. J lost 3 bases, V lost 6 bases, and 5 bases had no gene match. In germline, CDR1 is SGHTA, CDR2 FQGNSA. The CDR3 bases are TGTGCCAGCAGACCCAGACAGGGGACAGATACGCAGTATTTT. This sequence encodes CASRPRQGTDTQYF.

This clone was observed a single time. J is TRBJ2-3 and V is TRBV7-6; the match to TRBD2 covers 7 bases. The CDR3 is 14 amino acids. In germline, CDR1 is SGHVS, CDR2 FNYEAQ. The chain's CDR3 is CAVAGHKGADTQYF. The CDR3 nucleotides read TGTGCGGTAGCGGGCCACAAAGGTGCAGATACGCAGTATTTT.

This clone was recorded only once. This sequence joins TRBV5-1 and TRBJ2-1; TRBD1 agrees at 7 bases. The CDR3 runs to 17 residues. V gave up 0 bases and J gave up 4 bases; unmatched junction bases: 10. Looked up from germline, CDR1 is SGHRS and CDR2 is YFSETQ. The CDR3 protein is CASSLGALGGRYNEQFF. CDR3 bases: TGCGCCAGCAGCTTGGGGGCCCTAGGGGGCCGGTACAATGAGCAGTTCTTC. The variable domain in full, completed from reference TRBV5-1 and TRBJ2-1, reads KAGVTQTPRYLIKTRGQQVTLSCSPISGHRSVSWYQQTPGQGLQFLFEYFSETQRNKGNFPGRFSGRQFSNSRSEMNVSTLELGDSALYLCASSLGALGGRYNEQFFGPGTRLTVL.

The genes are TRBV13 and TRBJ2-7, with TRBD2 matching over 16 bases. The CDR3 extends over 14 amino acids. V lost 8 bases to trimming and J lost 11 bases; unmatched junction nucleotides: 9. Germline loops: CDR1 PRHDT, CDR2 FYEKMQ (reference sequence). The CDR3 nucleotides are TGTGCCAGCCAAATGGGGACTAGCGGGGGGGAAGAGTACTTC. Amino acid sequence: CASQMGTSGGEEYF.

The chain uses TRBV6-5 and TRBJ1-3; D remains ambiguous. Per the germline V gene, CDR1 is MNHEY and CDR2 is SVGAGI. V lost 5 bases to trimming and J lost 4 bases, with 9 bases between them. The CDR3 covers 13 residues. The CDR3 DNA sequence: TGTGCCAGCAGTGACGGGGAAGGAAACACCATATATTTT. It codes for CASSDGEGNTIYF.

Here the CDR3 reads CASSLPRGNSEAFF. CDR3 nucleotides: TGTGCCAGCAGCTTGCCCAGGGGGAATTCTGAAGCTTTCTTT. This sequence joins TRBV5-4 and TRBJ1-1; the match to TRBD1 covers 7 bases. V lost 1 base, J lost 6 bases, and 6 bases stayed unmatched. CDR1 is SGHNT, CDR2 YYREEE, per germline (reference sequence). The CDR3 runs to 14 residues.

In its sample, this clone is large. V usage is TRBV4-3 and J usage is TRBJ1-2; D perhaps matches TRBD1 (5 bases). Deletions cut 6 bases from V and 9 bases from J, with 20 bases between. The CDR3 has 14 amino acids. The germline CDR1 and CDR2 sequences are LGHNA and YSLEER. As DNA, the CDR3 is TGCGCCAGCAGGGGGACTTCGCGGGAGGGGAGCTACACCTTC. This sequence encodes CASRGTSREGSYTF.

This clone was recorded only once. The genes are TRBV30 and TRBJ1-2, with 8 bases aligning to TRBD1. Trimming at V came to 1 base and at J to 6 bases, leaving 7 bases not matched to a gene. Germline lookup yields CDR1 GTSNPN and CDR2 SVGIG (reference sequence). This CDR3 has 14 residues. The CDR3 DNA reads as TGTGCCTGGAGTGCAGGGGGCGGATCAAATGGCTACACCTTC. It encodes CAWSAGGGSNGYTF.

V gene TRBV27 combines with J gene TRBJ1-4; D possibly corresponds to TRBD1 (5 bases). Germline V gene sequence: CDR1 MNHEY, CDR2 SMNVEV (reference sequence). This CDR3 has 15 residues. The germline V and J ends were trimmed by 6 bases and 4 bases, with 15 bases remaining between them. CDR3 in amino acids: CASRDQGLDNEKLFF. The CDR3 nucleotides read TGTGCCAGCAGGGACCAGGGACTTGATAATGAAAAACTGTTTTTT.